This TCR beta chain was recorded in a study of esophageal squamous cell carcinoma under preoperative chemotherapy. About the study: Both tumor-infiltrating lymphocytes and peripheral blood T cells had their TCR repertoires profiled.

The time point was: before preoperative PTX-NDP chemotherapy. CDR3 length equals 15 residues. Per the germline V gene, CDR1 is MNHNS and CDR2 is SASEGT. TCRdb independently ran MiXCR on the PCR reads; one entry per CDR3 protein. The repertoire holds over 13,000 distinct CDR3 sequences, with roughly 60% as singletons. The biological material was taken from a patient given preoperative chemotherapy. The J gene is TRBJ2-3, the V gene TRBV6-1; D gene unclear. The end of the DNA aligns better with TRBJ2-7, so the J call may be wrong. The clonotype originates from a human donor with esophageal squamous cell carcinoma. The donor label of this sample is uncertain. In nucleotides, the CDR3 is TGTGCCAGCAGTGATAAGTACAGAGGAAAGTACGAGCAGTACTTC. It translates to CASSDKYRGKYEQYF.